This note documents a single T cell receptor (beta chain) sequence. What it recognizes is unknown. This record belongs to a study of beta chain features in type 1 diabetes. Sequencing targeted expressed TCRB transcripts, as all isolated RNA had been reverse transcribed. Repertoires were generated with immunoSEQ multiplex PCR, while TCRdb's copy carries only in-frame clones and drops some. The table records over 120,000 clones, less than 11% of them present only once. V shed 9 bases and J 4 bases; nucleotides not matched to a gene: 7. There are 14 residues in the CDR3. The V gene's germline CDR1 is LNHDA and CDR2 SQIVND (reference sequence). Study-level points and caveats: Healthy donors had naive, central memory and Treg TCRB repertoires that appeared less similar than those seen among patients.

This receptor was identified in a man aged 18 to 29 in good health. Sequencing was done on a sample of naive CD4+ T cells from blood. The chain is built from TRBV19 and TRBJ2-1, with TRBD1 identical over 9 bases. CDR3 amino acids: CASGTGTLYNEQFF. For the CDR3, the DNA is TGTGCCAGCGGGACAGGGACCTTGTACAATGAGCAGTTCTTC.